The clone carrying this TCR beta chain was seen a few times. Its antigen is currently unknown. These data originate in a study of regulatory T cells in long-lasting Graves disease. Combining iRepertoire HTBI primers with Arm-PCR of CDR3 regions, the authors built TCR beta libraries. Via MiXCR, TCRdb re-called the multiplex PCR reads, giving one row per CDR3 protein. The table has under 500,000 distinct CDR3 sequences, 20% to 25% seen once. Time point reported: persistent/refractory GD, antithyroid drugs over 5 years with positive TRAb. Isolated PBMC RNA provided the starting material for the TCR library. Xi'an, China, was home to the endocrinology department that provided patients. Germline CDR1 is MNHEY and CDR2 is SVGEGT. The CDR3 extends over 18 amino acids. V lost 0 bases to trimming and J lost 0 bases, with 12 bases between them. Whole-study findings and limits: Persistent patients had more shared public clonotypes (fewer than 3,000) than new patients (966). There was favoring of TRBV28, TRBJ1-2 and TRBJ2-5 in persistent disease.

This clonotype originated in a female donor with Graves disease. Sample: peripheral blood mononuclear cells (PBMCs), taken when the disease was refractory, from a patient treated with antithyroid drugs. The chain combines TRBV6-2 or TRBV6-3 with TRBJ2-6; tentatively, D is TRBD1 (5 bases). The CDR3, as DNA: TGTGCCAGCAGTTACTCAGGGGATTGGGCCTCTGGGGCCAACGTCCTGACTTTC. This translates into CASSYSGDWASGANVLTF.